A selection of T cell receptor beta chains follows, all from one sample in a study of blood T cell repertoires in COVID-19. Data came from immunoSEQ multiplex PCR; TCRdb stores just in-frame clones and leaves some out. The data show approximately 81,000 clones, more than 85% seen once. The sequencing input was PBMCs or T cells enriched from blood (not recorded which). These receptors were taken from a woman aged 45-65 years with acute COVID-19. CDR3s leave out the opening cysteine and the closing phenylalanine or tryptophan. Clone size is stated in some rows and not others, as once, few, many or a class when expanded.

V gene	J gene	clone size	CDR3 protein
TRBV4-1	TRBJ2-1	-	ASSQDRVDSYNEQF
TRBV29-1	TRBJ2-1	-	SVDRGLENEQF
TRBV18	TRBJ1-3	-	ASSDRTGARDTIY
TRBV6-4	TRBJ2-3	-	ASSAATHSGRATDTQY
TRBV13	TRBJ1-1	once	ASSIQGENEAF
TRBV5-1	TRBJ1-4	-	ASSLAQDLRPNEKLF
TRBV27	TRBJ2-7	once	ASSLWRGHVDEQY
TRBV6-2/TRBV6-3	TRBJ1-5	-	ASSNGGAGNQPQH
TRBV7-8	TRBJ1-5	few	ASSRGTGVYSNQPQH
TRBV5-4	TRBJ2-1	-	ASSSLLAGAYNEQF
TRBV5-4	TRBJ2-3	-	ASRAGGRTDTQY
TRBV6-6	TRBJ1-2	-	ASRSDDRTYGYT
TRBV19	TRBJ1-5	-	ASSIADRGDQPQH
TRBV30	TRBJ1-2	-	AWSSGTGDGYT
TRBV7-9	TRBJ1-1	-	ASSLDPGNTEAF
TRBV11-2	TRBJ1-3	-	ASSPRQGSGNTIY
TRBV7-9	TRBJ1-1	-	ASSLGSVNTEAF
TRBV3-1/TRBV3-2	TRBJ2-5	-	ASSPPVAKMLRTQY
TRBV4-1	TRBJ2-7	-	ASSQIISGSSYEQY
TRBV18	TRBJ2-1	once	ASSRGGGQNNEQF
TRBV19	TRBJ1-5	-	ASSIGRQANQPQH
TRBV3-1/TRBV3-2	TRBJ2-1	-	ASSQDGGGVRDEQF
TRBV4-2	TRBJ2-1	-	ASSQGTSGRVGHEQF
TRBV3-1/TRBV3-2	TRBJ2-3	-	ASSLNTGTSSRVRTQY
TRBV21-1	TRBJ1-1	-	ASSSLGGREAEAF
TRBV25-1	TRBJ1-2	-	ASSAGQPSNYGYT
TRBV5-5	TRBJ2-7	few	ASSLSGSKQY
TRBV19	TRBJ2-2	-	ASRKGWDSYTGELF
TRBV19	TRBJ2-2	-	ATQTGGYTGELF
TRBV29-1	TRBJ2-6	-	SVEAGTGANVLT
TRBV19	TRBJ1-2	-	ASRKQGQGINYGYT
TRBV6-5	TRBJ1-5	once	ASSPTGSPEPQH
TRBV6-5	TRBJ1-1	-	ASSYGAQPVTTEAF
TRBV29-1	TRBJ2-7	-	SVEEPGYEQY
TRBV18	TRBJ1-2	-	ASSPSGTGGSWGYT
TRBV29-1	TRBJ2-7	-	SAPIEGEQY
TRBV19	TRBJ1-1	-	ASSTGTANTEAF
TRBV6-5	TRBJ1-2	-	ATLTGTYGYT
TRBV18	TRBJ2-7	-	ASSPGQGFYEQY
TRBV9	TRBJ2-3	-	ASSVRTSGRSTDTQY